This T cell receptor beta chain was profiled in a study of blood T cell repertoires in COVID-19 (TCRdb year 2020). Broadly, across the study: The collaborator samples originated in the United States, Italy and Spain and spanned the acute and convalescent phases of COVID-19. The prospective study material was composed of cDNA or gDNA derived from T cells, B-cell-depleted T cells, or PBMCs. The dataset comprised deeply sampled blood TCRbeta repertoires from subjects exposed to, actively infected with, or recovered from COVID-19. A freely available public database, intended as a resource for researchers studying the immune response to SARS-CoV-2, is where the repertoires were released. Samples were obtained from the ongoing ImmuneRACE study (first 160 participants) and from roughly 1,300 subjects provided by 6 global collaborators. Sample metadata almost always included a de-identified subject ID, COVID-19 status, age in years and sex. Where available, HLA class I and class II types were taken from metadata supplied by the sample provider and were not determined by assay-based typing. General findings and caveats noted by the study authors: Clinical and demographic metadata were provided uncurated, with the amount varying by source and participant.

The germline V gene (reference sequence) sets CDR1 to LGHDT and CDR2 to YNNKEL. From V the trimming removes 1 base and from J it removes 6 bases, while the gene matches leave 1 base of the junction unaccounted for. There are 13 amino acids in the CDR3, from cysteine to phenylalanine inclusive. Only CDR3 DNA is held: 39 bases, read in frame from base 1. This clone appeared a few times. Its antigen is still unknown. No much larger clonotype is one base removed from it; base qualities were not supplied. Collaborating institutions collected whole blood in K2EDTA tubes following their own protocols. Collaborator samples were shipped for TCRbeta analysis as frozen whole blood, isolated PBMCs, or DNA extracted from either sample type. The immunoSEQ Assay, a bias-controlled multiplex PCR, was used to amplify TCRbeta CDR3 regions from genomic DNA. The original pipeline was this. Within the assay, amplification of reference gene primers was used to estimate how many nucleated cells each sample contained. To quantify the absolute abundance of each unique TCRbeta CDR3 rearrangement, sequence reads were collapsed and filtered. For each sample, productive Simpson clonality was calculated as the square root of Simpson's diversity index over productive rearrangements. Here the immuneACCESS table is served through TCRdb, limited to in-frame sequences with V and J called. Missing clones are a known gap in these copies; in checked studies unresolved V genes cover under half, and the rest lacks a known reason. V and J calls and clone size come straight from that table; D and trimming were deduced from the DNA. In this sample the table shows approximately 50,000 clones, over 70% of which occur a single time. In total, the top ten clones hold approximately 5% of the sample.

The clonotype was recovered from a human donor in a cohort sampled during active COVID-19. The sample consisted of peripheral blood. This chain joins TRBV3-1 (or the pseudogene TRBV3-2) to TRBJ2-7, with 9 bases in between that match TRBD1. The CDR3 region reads CASSQGDRVEQYF. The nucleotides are TGTGCCAGCAGCCAAGGGGACAGGGTCGAGCAGTACTTC.